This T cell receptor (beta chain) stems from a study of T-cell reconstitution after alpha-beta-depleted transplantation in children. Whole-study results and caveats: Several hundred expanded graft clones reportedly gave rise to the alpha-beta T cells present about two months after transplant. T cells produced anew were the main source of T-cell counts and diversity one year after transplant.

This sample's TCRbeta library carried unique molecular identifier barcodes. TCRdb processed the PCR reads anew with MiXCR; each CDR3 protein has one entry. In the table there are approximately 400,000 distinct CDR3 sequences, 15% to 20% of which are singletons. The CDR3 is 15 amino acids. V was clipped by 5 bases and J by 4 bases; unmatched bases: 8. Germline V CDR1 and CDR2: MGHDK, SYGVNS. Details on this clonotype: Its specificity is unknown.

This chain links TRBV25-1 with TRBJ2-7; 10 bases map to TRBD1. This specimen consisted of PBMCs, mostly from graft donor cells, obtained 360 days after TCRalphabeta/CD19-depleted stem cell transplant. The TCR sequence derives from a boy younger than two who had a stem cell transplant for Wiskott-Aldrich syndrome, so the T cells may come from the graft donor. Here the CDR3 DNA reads TGTGCCAGCAGTACCCGGGACAGGGGAAGGTACGAGCAGTACTTC. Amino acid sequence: CASSTRDRGRYEQYF.